The text below deals with one T cell receptor (beta chain). This probably arose from a read error, given a far larger clone one base away. Time point: newly diagnosed GD, antithyroid drugs for less than 3 months. PBMC-derived RNA was used for the TCR library. The data were obtained in a study of regulatory T cells in long-lasting Graves disease. To make TCR beta libraries, researchers used iRepertoire HTBI primers and Arm-PCR of CDR3 regions. TCRdb reanalysed the multiplex PCR reads using MiXCR and keeps one entry per CDR3 protein. Among 350,000 to 400,000 distinct CDR3 sequences, roughly 17% were seen once, and the ten largest hold roughly a fifth. This sample was also put to use in a study of T cells in Graves' hyperthyroidism and ophthalmopathy. That report adds: In blood, most of the thyroid clonotypes expanded above 0.001 were also present.

The sequence was collected from a woman younger than 35 with Graves disease. This specimen was peripheral blood mononuclear cells (PBMCs), taken at new diagnosis, from a patient treated with antithyroid drugs.

The chain's CDR3 is CARSVGTYEQYF. CDR3 nucleotides: TGTGCCAGGAGTGTAGGGACCTACGAGCAGTACTTC. The genes are TRBV30 and TRBJ2-7, with D unclear. CDR3 length: 12 amino acids. CDR1 GTSNPN and CDR2 SVGIG come from the germline V gene (reference sequence).